Each of the 17 T cell receptor beta chains below was sequenced from the same sample in a study of blood T cell repertoires in COVID-19. Only in-frame clones appear in the TCRdb table, and some are missing; sequencing was by immunoSEQ multiplex PCR. Among hundreds of thousands of clones listed, approximately 83% were seen once. Sequencing input: peripheral blood. The receptors were sampled from a woman aged 80 or over with acute or convalescent COVID-19.

This chain links TRBV19 with TRBJ2-1; 10 nucleotides line up with TRBD2. This CDR3 has 19 amino acids. Germline V gene lookup returns CDR1 LNHDA and CDR2 SQIVND (reference sequence). With 5 bases clipped from V and 7 bases from J, the junction kept 20 bases outside the gene matches. CDR3 protein: CASSLGPARLAGKGNEQFF. The CDR3 DNA follows: TGTGCCAGTAGTCTTGGTCCCGCTCGACTAGCGGGCAAGGGGAATGAGCAGTTCTTC.

This clone occurred a few times. The chain is built from TRBV5-1 and TRBJ2-7; D is possibly TRBD1 (5 bases). V lost 2 bases to trimming and J lost 6 bases, with 15 bases between them. CDR3 length equals 14 residues. Per the germline V gene, CDR1 is SGHRS and CDR2 is YFSETQ. The CDR3 loop is CASSFGPGSTEQYF. In DNA, the CDR3 is TGCGCCAGCAGCTTTGGGCCAGGGTCTACCGAGCAGTACTTC.

The chain couples TRBV3-1 (or the pseudogene TRBV3-2) to TRBJ1-1; 8 bases are shared with TRBD1. V lost 3 bases to trimming and J lost 4 bases; unmatched junction nucleotides: 7. CDR1 is LGHDT and CDR2 is YNNKEL in the germline V gene (reference sequence). The CDR3 is 15 residues long. CDR3 nucleotide sequence: TGTGCCAGCAGCCAGTCGACAGGGGTGGGCACTGAAGCTTTCTTT. Residues: CASSQSTGVGTEAFF.

The chain recombines TRBV30 with TRBJ1-6, with D possibly TRBD1 on 6 matching bases. The CDR3 has 15 amino acids. Germline loops: CDR1 GTSNPN, CDR2 SVGIG (reference sequence). V lost 5 bases and J 5 bases, leaving 16 bases between the germline ends. The CDR3 region is CAWATRTAHNSPLHF. The DNA for the CDR3 is TGTGCCTGGGCAACGAGGACAGCCCATAATTCACCCCTCCACTTT.

This chain joins TRBV19 and TRBJ2-7; 7 bases map to TRBD2. Trimming took 4 bases from V and 3 from J; bases not matched to a gene: 3. Looked up from germline, CDR1 is LNHDA and CDR2 is SQIVND (reference sequence). The CDR3 has 13 amino acids. CDR3 amino acids: CASSTSSGYEQYF. The CDR3 region has the DNA TGTGCCAGTAGTACATCTAGCGGCTACGAGCAGTACTTC.

The chain employs TRBV9 and TRBJ1-2; no firm D call. CDR3 length: 17 residues. V lost 4 bases and J 0 bases, leaving 19 bases between the germline ends. The germline V gene has CDR1 SGDLS and CDR2 YYNGEE. The CDR3 coding sequence is TGTGCCAGCAGCCCACGACAAACGGCCGAGACTAACTATGGCTACACCTTC. Amino acid sequence: CASSPRQTAETNYGYTF.

The chain carries TRBV28 and TRBJ1-6; TRBD1 aligns across 11 bases. Germline-derived CDR1 and CDR2 are MDHEN and SYDVKM. The CDR3 is made up of 14 amino acids. J lost 10 bases, V lost 7 bases, and 6 bases had no gene match. DNA of the CDR3: TGTGCCAGCACCAAGGGACAGGGGGAATCACCCCTCCACTTT. Amino acid sequence: CASTKGQGESPLHF.

The genes are TRBV15 and TRBJ2-5; maybe TRBD2 (6 bases). Trimming pared 0 bases from V and 5 bases from J, leaving 16 bases between. Germline CDR1 LNHNV, CDR2 YYDKDF (reference sequence). The CDR3 is 16 residues long. The CDR3 coding sequence is TGTGCCACCAGCAGAGATGGGGGGTACCTGGGGGAGACCCAGTACTTC. Translation: CATSRDGGYLGETQYF.

This clone was counted a few times. The sample carries other DNA sequences with the same CDR3. V and J are TRBV12-3 or TRBV12-4 and TRBJ2-3; a weak D match, TRBD2 (5 bases). The CDR3 runs 13 residues. Trimming removed 3 bases from V and 2 bases from J, with 6 bases in between. DNA of the CDR3: TGTGCCAGCAGTTTGCGGGTCACAGATACGCAGTATTTT. This sequence encodes CASSLRVTDTQYF.

Of note for this clone: Other DNA sequences from this sample encode an identical CDR3 as well. V and J are TRBV12-3 or TRBV12-4 and TRBJ2-6, with no clear D. Between the trimmed V and J ends, which lost 6 bases and 0 bases, there was a span of 3 bases. The CDR3 covers 13 residues. The CDR3 protein is CASRSSGANVLTF. The CDR3 nucleotides are TGTGCCAGCAGGAGCTCTGGGGCCAACGTCCTGACTTTC.

The rearrangement links TRBV18 to TRBJ1-2; D is uncertain. Trimming removed 0 bases at V and 6 bases at J, with 11 bases between. The CDR3 is made up of 14 amino acids. Germline lookup yields CDR1 KGHSH and CDR2 LQKENI. The CDR3 sequence: CASSPPSGPHGYTF. The CDR3 nucleotides read TGTGCCAGCTCACCACCGTCAGGTCCCCATGGCTACACCTTC. The full variable domain, in which reference TRBV18 and TRBJ1-2 provide the parts outside the CDR3, is NAGVMQNPRHLVRRRGQEARLRCSPMKGHSHVYWYRQLPEEGLKFMVYLQKENIIDESGMPKERFSAEFPKEGPSILRIQQVVRGDSAAYFCASSPPSGPHGYTFGSGTRLTVV.

This chain connects TRBV7-9 to TRBJ1-5; D call uncertain. There are 12 residues in the CDR3. Deletions cut 5 bases from V and 8 bases from J, with 10 bases between. Germline assignment: CDR1 SEHNR and CDR2 FQNEAQ (reference sequence). In nucleotides, the CDR3 is TGTGCCAGCAGCAGGACTGGCGAGCCCCAGCATTTT. It yields the protein CASSRTGEPQHF.

The V and J genes are TRBV18 and TRBJ1-3; TRBD1 is a possible D gene (5 bases). Trimming cost V 6 bases and J 4 bases, with 10 bases left between them. The CDR3 contains 13 residues. Germline loops: CDR1 KGHSH, CDR2 LQKENI. CDR3: CASSGTVGNTIYF. The CDR3 DNA sequence: TGTGCCAGCTCCGGGACTGTAGGAAACACCATATATTTT. Full variable domain (remainder filled in from reference TRBV18 and TRBJ1-3): NAGVMQNPRHLVRRRGQEARLRCSPMKGHSHVYWYRQLPEEGLKFMVYLQKENIIDESGMPKERFSAEFPKEGPSILRIQQVVRGDSAAYFCASSGTVGNTIYFGEGSWLTVV.

This chain uses TRBV5-5 with TRBJ2-7; unclear D gene. The germline V gene encodes CDR1 SGHKS and CDR2 YYEKEE (reference sequence). Trimming removed 0 bases at V and 0 bases at J, with 7 bases between. This CDR3 comprises 14 residues. As DNA, the CDR3 is TGTGCCAGCAGCTTGGTTGGCAACTCCTACGAGCAGTACTTC. It is translated as CASSLVGNSYEQYF.

V and J are TRBV5-6 and TRBJ1-1; no definite D call. Germline V gene sequence: CDR1 SGHDT, CDR2 YYEEEE. Between the trimmed V and J ends, which lost 3 bases and 5 bases, there was a span of 17 bases. The CDR3 has 15 residues. This CDR3 reads CASSSQTRRGTEAFF. DNA of the CDR3: TGTGCCAGCAGCTCCCAAACTCGACGAGGGACTGAAGCTTTCTTT.

Here the CDR3 reads CASSFRQGGAFF. As DNA, the CDR3 is TGTGCCAGCAGTTTCCGACAGGGCGGAGCTTTCTTT. The chain uses TRBV28 and TRBJ1-1, with 7 bases aligning to TRBD1. With 3 bases clipped from V and 10 bases from J, the junction kept 5 bases outside the gene matches. In germline, CDR1 is MDHEN, CDR2 SYDVKM. This CDR3 spans 12 amino acids.

The chain recombines TRBV19 with TRBJ1-5, with 10 bases identical to TRBD1. The CDR3 is made up of 16 amino acids. Germline CDR1 reads LNHDA; CDR2 reads SQIVND (reference sequence). V lost 4 bases to trimming and J lost 4 bases; unmatched junction nucleotides: 7. The CDR3 reads CASSTTGGVGNQPQHF. CDR3 nucleotides: TGTGCCAGTAGTACGACAGGGGGCGTTGGTAATCAGCCCCAGCATTTT.